This is a list of T cell receptor beta chains from one sample in a study of shared clonotypes between healthy human individuals. Produced via immunoSEQ multiplex PCR; TCRdb's table is partial and in-frame only. The sample includes 1.4 million or so clones, approximately 98.5% of them seen just once. What was sequenced was naive CD4+ T cells sorted from blood. All receptors come from a man aged 30 to 39 in good health. Both conserved end residues are part of each CDR3. D genes are given only for firm matches. Expanded clones are given a class, and other clones once, few, many or no size at all.

CASSPGQGETQYF | TGCGCCAGCAGCCCAGGACAGGGGGAGACCCAGTACTTC | TRBV5-1 | - | TRBJ2-5 | TRBD1
CASSLNFQETQYF | TGTGCCAGCAGCTTGAACTTCCAAGAGACCCAGTACTTC | TRBV5-4 | - | TRBJ2-5 | -
CASSAGHRRETNEKLFF | TGTGCCAGCAGCGCAGGTCACAGGAGGGAAACTAATGAAAAACTGTTTTTT | TRBV13 | - | TRBJ1-4 | -
CASSVQGAPGNTIYF | TGTGCCAGCAGCGTACAGGGGGCGCCTGGAAACACCATATATTTT | TRBV9 | few | TRBJ1-3 | TRBD1
CASSVGSGLLTDTQYF | TGTGCCAGCAGCGTAGGGAGCGGGTTACTCACAGATACGCAGTATTTT | TRBV9 | - | TRBJ2-3 | -
CASSPGRGSGANVLTF | TGTGCCAGCAGTCCCGGGCGGGGCTCTGGGGCCAACGTCCTGACTTTC | TRBV28 | - | TRBJ2-6 | -
CASSVEGLGNQPQHF | TGTGCCAGCAGCGTAGAGGGGTTGGGCAATCAGCCCCAGCATTTT | TRBV9 | once | TRBJ1-5 | -
CASSSTTSGNEQFF | TGTGCCAGCAGTTCAACTACCTCTGGGAATGAGCAGTTCTTC | TRBV27 | - | TRBJ2-1 | -
CASSEPASHEQFF | TGTGCCAGCAGTGAACCTGCTAGCCATGAGCAGTTCTTC | TRBV6-1 | - | TRBJ2-1 | -
CAISESERRQREKLFF | TGTGCCATCAGTGAGTCCGAAAGACGGCAGCGAGAAAAACTGTTTTTT | TRBV10-3 | - | TRBJ1-4 | -
CASSLVPAGTQYF | TGCGCCAGCAGCTTGGTTCCTGCTGGTACGCAGTATTTT | TRBV5-1 | - | TRBJ2-3 | -
CASSPITGTGVHEQYF | TGTGCCAGCAGCCCCATAACCGGGACAGGGGTCCACGAGCAGTACTTC | TRBV27 | - | TRBJ2-7 | TRBD1
CASSTGELHGETQYF | TGTGCCAGCAGCACGGGGGAACTTCACGGGGAGACCCAGTACTTC | TRBV7-2 | - | TRBJ2-5 | -
CASRHLDNEQFF | TGCGCCAGCAGACACCTCGACAATGAGCAGTTCTTC | TRBV5-1 | - | TRBJ2-1 | -
CASTGANVLTF | TGTGCCAGCACCGGGGCCAACGTCCTGACTTTC | TRBV6-6 | - | TRBJ2-6 | -
CASRPGTLVPGELFF | TGTGCCAGTCGACCTGGGACACTCGTACCCGGGGAGCTGTTTTTT | TRBV27 | - | TRBJ2-2 | -
CASSARTGTNGELFF | TGTGCCAGCAGCGCCAGGACAGGGACGAACGGGGAGCTGTTTTTT | TRBV7-9 | - | TRBJ2-2 | TRBD1
CASRTGSTIYYEQYF | TGCGCCAGCCGGACAGGCTCCACAATTTACTACGAGCAGTACTTC | TRBV10-2 | - | TRBJ2-7 | TRBD1
CASSASDSGTGELFF | TGTGCCAGCAGTGCTTCGGACTCCGGGACCGGGGAGCTGTTTTTT | TRBV6-1 | - | TRBJ2-2 | -
CASSLLGMSYEQYF | TGTGCCAGCAGCTTGTTAGGGATGTCCTACGAGCAGTACTTC | TRBV5-8 | once | TRBJ2-7 | -
CASSITDRGYEQYF | TGTGCCAGCAGTATCACGGACAGGGGTTACGAGCAGTACTTC | TRBV28 | - | TRBJ2-7 | TRBD1
CASSLFQDRPYNEQFF | TGTGCCAGCAGTTTATTCCAGGACAGGCCCTACAATGAGCAGTTCTTC | TRBV28 | - | TRBJ2-1 | TRBD1
CAWSVGGSGQPQHF | TGTGCCTGGAGTGTAGGTGGATCCGGTCAGCCCCAGCATTTT | TRBV30 | - | TRBJ1-5 | -
CASSVGQGLTSYNEQFF | TGTGCCAGCAGCGTCGGACAGGGGCTGACGTCCTACAATGAGCAGTTCTTC | TRBV11-3 | - | TRBJ2-1 | TRBD1
CASSQVLQGNRHNEQFF | TGCGCCAGCAGCCAAGTTTTACAGGGTAATAGGCACAATGAGCAGTTCTTC | TRBV4-1 | few | TRBJ2-1 | -
CASSQLGQGAKNIQYF | TGTGCCAGCTCACAACTAGGACAGGGGGCCAAAAACATTCAGTACTTC | TRBV18 | once | TRBJ2-4 | TRBD1
CASSKPDRASSYEQYF | TGTGCCAGCAGCAAACCAGACAGGGCGAGCTCCTACGAGCAGTACTTC | TRBV21-1 | - | TRBJ2-7 | -
CASSTRQGEFYEQYF | TGTGCCAGCAGTACGCGACAGGGGGAATTCTACGAGCAGTACTTC | TRBV6-5 | - | TRBJ2-7 | TRBD1
CASSPRTYNEQFF | TGTGCCAGCAGCCCTAGGACGTACAATGAGCAGTTCTTC | TRBV7-8 | - | TRBJ2-1 | -
CASSLSGQRNGYTF | TGTGCCAGCAGTTTATCTGGACAGAGAAATGGCTACACCTTC | TRBV27 | - | TRBJ1-2 | -
CAWSEGSRAAGELFF | TGTGCCTGGAGTGAGGGAAGTCGAGCTGCCGGGGAGCTGTTTTTT | TRBV30 | - | TRBJ2-2 | -
CASSFDRSNEKLFF | TGCGCCAGCAGCTTCGACAGGAGTAATGAAAAACTGTTTTTT | TRBV5-1 | - | TRBJ1-4 | -
CASSLWDRGRQPQHF | TGTGCCAGCAGCTTGTGGGACAGGGGGCGTCAGCCCCAGCATTTT | TRBV5-6 | once | TRBJ1-5 | TRBD1
CASSLGGTGIETQYF | TGTGCCAGCAGCTTGGGAGGGACAGGTATAGAGACCCAGTACTTC | TRBV5-4 | - | TRBJ2-5 | TRBD1
CASSYSKLTDTQYF | TGTGCCAGCAGTTACTCGAAGCTCACAGATACGCAGTATTTT | TRBV6-5 | - | TRBJ2-3 | -
CASSRDSYEKLFF | TGCGCCAGCAGCCGGGACAGTTATGAAAAACTGTTTTTT | TRBV5-1 | - | TRBJ1-4 | TRBD1
CASSSGLEVTDTQYF | TGTGCCAGCAGCTCGGGACTAGAGGTCACAGATACGCAGTATTTT | TRBV11-2 | - | TRBJ2-3 | TRBD2
CSVAPRAGVKNIQYF | TGCAGCGTTGCCCCCAGGGCTGGAGTCAAAAACATTCAGTACTTC | TRBV29-1 | - | TRBJ2-4 | -
CASSQGTEAFF | TGTGCCAGCAGCCAGGGGACTGAAGCTTTCTTT | TRBV14 | - | TRBJ1-1 | -
CASSLLPEQGPLGEQFF | TGTGCCAGCAGCTTACTACCCGAACAGGGGCCGCTCGGTGAGCAGTTCTTC | TRBV7-3 | - | TRBJ2-1 | TRBD1
CASSKPCGEQFF | TGTGCCAGCAGCAAACCGTGTGGTGAGCAGTTCTTC | TRBV21-1 | - | TRBJ2-1 | -
CASSDSIYTTYTF | TGTGCCAGCAGTGATTCCATTTATACCACCTACACCTTC | TRBV6-1 | - | TRBJ1-2 | -
CASSRGTQSTEAFF | TGTGCCAGCTCACGCGGGACACAATCCACTGAAGCTTTCTTT | TRBV18 | - | TRBJ1-1 | -
CASSKFSNRGGWTYGYTF | TGTGCCAGCAGCAAGTTTAGCAACAGGGGGGGTTGGACCTATGGCTACACCTTC | TRBV5-6 | - | TRBJ1-2 | TRBD1
CASKNKSGGLNTGELFF | TGTGCCAGCAAGAACAAATCGGGAGGGCTCAACACCGGGGAGCTGTTTTTT | TRBV27 | - | TRBJ2-2 | TRBD2
CASSPTWAGNTGELFF | TGTGCCAGCTCACCAACTTGGGCAGGGAACACCGGGGAGCTGTTTTTT | TRBV18 | - | TRBJ2-2 | -
CASRPDTYTEAFF | TGTGCCAGCAGACCCGACACCTACACTGAAGCTTTCTTT | TRBV6-5 | - | TRBJ1-1 | -
CASSLDGRLNTEAFF | TGTGCCAGCAGCTTAGACGGGAGACTTAACACTGAAGCTTTCTTT | TRBV11-3 | - | TRBJ1-1 | -
CASSSGGAAFYTDTQYF | TGTGCCAGCAGTAGTGGCGGGGCGGCCTTTTACACAGATACGCAGTATTTT | TRBV28 | - | TRBJ2-3 | -
CASSLRSRDREAFF | TGTGCCAGCAGTTTAAGGAGCCGGGACAGGGAAGCTTTCTTT | TRBV28 | - | TRBJ1-1 | TRBD1